The clone carrying this T cell receptor beta chain was seen many times. This record comes from a study of early T cells in non-severe SARS-CoV-2 infection. The CDR3 is made up of 17 amino acids. The trim removed 6 bases at V and 0 bases at J, leaving 12 bases unmatched. The TCR library protocol was used to attach unique molecular identifiers. These identifiers were attached to individual cDNA molecules. MiXCR, run by TCRdb on the 5' RACE reads, gives a single entry per CDR3 protein. The top ten clones hold 9.7% of a sample with nearly 45,000 distinct CDR3 sequences, approximately 10% of them seen once.

This clonotype originated in an adult who was a healthcare worker with PCR-confirmed SARS-CoV-2 infection or an uninfected control (not recorded which). The sequencing sample was made of whole blood. The chain has TRBV12-3 or TRBV12-4 and TRBJ2-7; 9 bases are shared with TRBD2. CDR3: CASSRGTSLGNSYEQYF. CDR3 nucleotides: TGTGCCAGCAGCCGCGGGACTAGCTTAGGGAACTCCTACGAGCAGTACTTC.